These 26 T cell receptor beta chains originate from one sample sequenced in a study of early T cells in non-severe SARS-CoV-2 infection (dated by TCRdb to about 2021). Libraries were prepared through 5' RACE. The reads were generated on a NextSeq 500. TCRdb reran the public reads through fastp at Q25 and MiXCR, keeping productive beta chains. Each entry merges the rows of one CDR3 protein and shows their most common DNA and genes. Recorded for this sample are 45,000 or so distinct CDR3 sequences; around 6% of them occurred a single time. The ten largest clones add up to over 10% of the sample. Sequencing used whole blood. The source of these receptors is an adult who was a healthcare worker with PCR-confirmed SARS-CoV-2 infection or an uninfected control (not recorded which).

This clonotype has only a few counts. The chain links TRBV3-1 to TRBJ2-1; the D is unclear. CDR3 length equals 13 residues. CDR1 and CDR2 from the germline V gene are LGHDT and YNNKEL (reference sequence). Trimming took off 5 bases at V and 7 bases at J, with 12 bases between the two ends. CDR3 sequence reads: CASSLVHGNEQFF. The CDR3 DNA reads TGTGCCAGCAGCTTAGTCCATGGGAATGAGCAGTTCTTC.

This clonotype appeared many times. The chain joins TRBV5-1 to TRBJ2-7; no firm D call. This CDR3 contains 14 residues. V shed 0 bases and J shed 7 bases, with 14 bases lying between them. The V gene's germline CDR1 is SGHRS and CDR2 YFSETQ. As DNA, the CDR3 is TGCGCCAGCAGCTTGGATCCGGGCCTTGGAGAGCAGTACTTC. Translation gives CASSLDPGLGEQYF.

Many counts were recorded for this clonotype. The CDR3 DNA reads TGTGCCAGCAGTATGGACTTGGGAGAGCAGTACTTC. This translates into CASSMDLGEQYF. V gene TRBV12-3 or TRBV12-4 combines with J gene TRBJ2-7, with D possibly being TRBD2 (5 bases). V shed 5 bases and J shed 7 bases, with 12 bases lying between them. CDR3 length: 12 amino acids.

This clonotype was seen only a few times. The chain links TRBV29-1 to TRBJ2-2, with D possibly being TRBD1 or TRBD2 (5 bases each). This CDR3 is built from 15 residues. CDR1 SQVTM and CDR2 ANQGSEA come from the germline V gene. The ends were cut back, 3 bases at V and 4 bases at J, with 15 bases in the middle. CDR3 nucleotide sequence: TGCAGCGTTGAGCCTCTCGGGGCGGGCACCGGGGAGCTGTTTTTT. Protein sequence: CSVEPLGAGTGELFF.

The chain links TRBV7-2 to TRBJ1-5; the D gene is possibly TRBD1 (6 bases). Germline V gives CDR1 SGHTA, CDR2 FQGNSA. V dropped 2 bases and J dropped 4 bases, with 9 bases sitting between them. CDR3 length: 14 residues. DNA for the CDR3: TGTGCCAGCAGCTTAAAGGGGGGAAATCAGCCCCAGCATTTT. This translates into CASSLKGGNQPQHF.

This clonotype came up many times. V gene TRBV20-1 combines with J gene TRBJ1-1; TRBD1 is a possible D gene (5 bases). The CDR3 sequence is 13 residues long. Per the germline V gene, CDR1 is DFQATT and CDR2 is SNEGSKA (reference sequence). V lost 6 bases and J 0 bases, leaving 11 bases between the germline ends. The CDR3 loop reads CSARQFMNTEAFF. The CDR3 DNA reads TGCAGTGCCCGACAGTTCATGAACACTGAAGCTTTCTTT.

This clonotype has at least ten counts. The chain joins TRBV2 to TRBJ2-3, with D perhaps assigned TRBD1 or TRBD2 (5 bases each). Germline CDR1 reads SNHLY; CDR2 reads FYNNEI. This CDR3 has 14 residues. Trimming took off 5 bases at V and 4 bases at J, with 13 bases between the two ends. CDR3 sequence: CASSPGLRADTQYF. The CDR3, as DNA: TGTGCCAGCAGTCCGGGGCTTCGGGCAGATACGCAGTATTTT.

This clonotype was recorded at least ten times. This chain uses TRBV12-3 or TRBV12-4 with TRBJ1-6, with TRBD1 as a possible D gene (6 bases). The length of the CDR3 is 14 residues. V shed 1 base and J shed 9 bases, with 10 bases lying between them. DNA of the CDR3: TGTGCCAGCAGTTTAGGGGCAGGGGTTTCACCCCTCCACTTT. Protein sequence: CASSLGAGVSPLHF.

This clonotype was detected many times. This chain links TRBV7-2 with TRBJ2-5; the D gene is possibly TRBD1 (6 bases). Germline CDR1 and CDR2: SGHTA and FQGNSA. The CDR3 runs 16 residues. V was shortened by 5 bases and J by 1 base, with 17 bases between the two germline ends. The CDR3 DNA follows: TGTGCCAGCAGCCCCGCCTTGGACAGAACCCAAGAGACCCAGTACTTC. The encoded protein is CASSPALDRTQETQYF.

This clonotype has only a few counts. The V gene is TRBV12-3 or TRBV12-4, the J gene TRBJ1-4, with D uncertain. The CDR3 consists of 12 residues. V was trimmed by 8 bases and J by 1 base, leaving 5 bases between them. In nucleotides, the CDR3 is TGTGCCAGCCACCGAACTAATGAAAAACTGTTTTTT. As protein: CASHRTNEKLFF.

This clonotype came up many times. The chain has TRBV10-3 and TRBJ1-6; unclear D gene. V was clipped by 6 bases and J by 9 bases, with 9 bases between them. Germline loops: CDR1 ENHRY, CDR2 SYGVKD. There are 12 residues in the CDR3. The DNA of the CDR3 is TGTGCCATCAGCGATGAGATTTCACCCCTCCACTTT. Translating gives CAISDEISPLHF.

Written as DNA, the CDR3 is TGCAGTGCTGGCCAAGCGGGCCGTAATGAAAAACTGTTTTTT. It codes for CSAGQAGRNEKLFF. The chain joins TRBV20-1 to TRBJ1-4; D uncertain. Germline CDR1 reads DFQATT; CDR2 reads SNEGSKA (reference sequence). This CDR3 contains 14 residues. The V end lost 5 bases, the J end lost 4 bases, and 14 bases lay between the germline ends.

The chain carries TRBV4-3 and TRBJ2-3; 8 bases line up with TRBD2. There are 15 residues in the CDR3. Germline V gene lookup returns CDR1 LGHNA and CDR2 YSLEER. Losses at the gene ends were 0 bases for V and 6 bases for J; bases not matched to a gene: 5. The DNA of the CDR3 is TGCGCCAGCAGCCAAGAAAGGCGGGGGGTGGATACGCAGTATTTT. Its translation is CASSQERRGVDTQYF.

This clonotype appeared a single time. This chain links TRBV29-1 with TRBJ2-3; no reliable D call. The ends were cut back, 1 base at V and 5 bases at J, with 10 bases in the middle. This CDR3 has 13 residues. The V gene's germline CDR1 is SQVTM and CDR2 ANQGSEA. The CDR3 DNA is TGCAGCGTTGAAGGAACAGAAGAAGATACGCAGTATTTT. It specifies CSVEGTEEDTQYF.

The J gene is TRBJ1-5, the V gene TRBV6-1; no firm D call. The CDR3 consists of 15 residues. The germline V gene has CDR1 MNHNS and CDR2 SASEGT. The V end was cut by 3 bases, the J end by 4 bases, with 13 bases between. This CDR3 reads CASSDGLVGNQPQHF. CDR3 nucleotides: TGTGCCAGCAGTGACGGACTAGTAGGGAATCAGCCCCAGCATTTT.

This clonotype was recorded at least ten times. The chain recombines TRBV27 with TRBJ2-1, with 8 bases fitting TRBD2. In germline, CDR1 is MNHEY, CDR2 SMNVEV (reference sequence). Germline trimming cut 5 bases from V and 3 bases from J; bases unmatched to any gene: 6. CDR3 length equals 15 residues. The CDR3 loop is CASSLSGGNYNEQFF. The CDR3 DNA sequence: TGTGCCAGCAGTCTGTCGGGGGGGAACTACAATGAGCAGTTCTTC.

The chain uses TRBV7-2 and TRBJ2-1; 7 bases line up with TRBD2. Trimming removed 5 bases from V and 3 bases from J; junction bases left unmatched: 13. This CDR3 has 17 amino acids. Germline CDR1 reads SGHTA; CDR2 reads FQGNSA. This CDR3 reads CASSRRALAANYNEQFF. CDR3 sequence (DNA): TGTGCCAGCAGCCGAAGGGCCCTAGCGGCTAACTACAATGAGCAGTTCTTC.

The chain uses TRBV12-3 or TRBV12-4 and TRBJ2-4, with 8 bases identical to TRBD1. The V segment lost 3 bases and the J segment 11 bases; nucleotides outside the gene matches: 3. This CDR3 has 12 amino acids. The CDR3, as DNA: TGTGCCAGCAGTTTGACAGGGGAACTTCAGTACTTC. This translates into CASSLTGELQYF.

The chain is built from TRBV6-4 and TRBJ2-2, with D possibly TRBD1 on 6 matching bases. The CDR3 runs to 14 residues. The germline V and J ends were trimmed by 6 bases and 3 bases, with 11 bases remaining between them. Germline V gene data show CDR1 as MRHNA and CDR2 as SNTAGT. The CDR3 loop is CASRPRTDTGELFF. The CDR3 DNA reads TGTGCCAGCAGACCCCGGACAGACACCGGGGAGCTGTTTTTT.

A word on this clonotype: Being one base from a much bigger clone, this may be a read error. The genes are TRBV12-3 or TRBV12-4 and TRBJ2-1; TRBD2 agrees at 10 bases. V dropped 10 bases and J dropped 5; count of bases not matched to a gene: 8. CDR3 length: 14 residues. CDR3 protein: CANRASGGNNEQFF. DNA of the CDR3: TGTGCCAACAGGGCTAGCGGGGGCAACAATGAGCAGTTCTTC.

The chain recombines TRBV11-2 with TRBJ1-3, with 9 bases matching TRBD1. The CDR3 consists of 16 residues. The V segment lost 5 bases and the J segment 3 bases; nucleotides outside the gene matches: 8. The germline gives CDR1 SGHAT, CDR2 FQNNGV. CDR3 bases: TGTGCCAGCAGCCCCCGGGACAGGGTTTATGGAAACACCATATATTTT. Encoded protein: CASSPRDRVYGNTIYF. Looking up the rest from reference TRBV11-2 and TRBJ1-3 gives the full variable domain: EAGVAQSPRYKIIEKRQSVAFWCNPISGHATLYWYQQILGQGPKLLIQFQNNGVVDDSQLPKDRFSAERLKGVDSTLKIQPAKLEDSAVYLCASSPRDRVYGNTIYFGEGSWLTVV.

This rearrangement joins TRBV10-3 to TRBJ1-6; TRBD1 matches 8 bases. The junction had 7 bases not matched to a gene; V was cut back by 0 bases and J by 9 bases. This CDR3 has 16 amino acids. Germline loops: CDR1 ENHRY, CDR2 SYGVKD. CDR3: CAISESFGQGGSPLHF. The CDR3 nucleotides read TGTGCCATCAGTGAGTCCTTTGGACAGGGCGGTTCACCCCTCCACTTT.

This clonotype appeared a few times. V usage is TRBV7-8 and J usage is TRBJ2-7; 7 bases fit TRBD2. CDR3 length: 13 residues. V lost 5 bases to trimming and J lost 0 bases; unmatched junction nucleotides: 1. Germline V gene data show CDR1 as SGHVS and CDR2 as FQNEAQ. The CDR3 reads CASSAGVSYEQYF. The CDR3 DNA is TGTGCCAGCAGCGCGGGGGTCTCCTACGAGCAGTACTTC.

This clonotype came up a few times. The chain combines TRBV29-1 with TRBJ2-5, with 11 bases matching TRBD2. J lost 5 bases, V lost 6 bases, and 5 bases had no gene match. The CDR3 loop spans 13 amino acids. CDR1 is SQVTM and CDR2 is ANQGSEA in the germline V gene. The CDR3 here is CSVASGGMETQYF. CDR3 nucleotide sequence: TGCAGCGTCGCTAGCGGGGGGATGGAGACCCAGTACTTC.

The table lists this clonotype with many counts. The chain is built from TRBV27 and TRBJ1-6; D might be TRBD1 (5 bases). This CDR3 is built from 16 residues. V was clipped by 0 bases and J by 5 bases, with 11 bases between them. Germline V lookup: CDR1 MNHEY, CDR2 SMNVEV (reference sequence). CDR3 DNA: TGTGCCAGCAGTTTATCTCCCGGGGGGGATAATTCACCCCTCCACTTT. This codes for CASSLSPGGDNSPLHF.

The V gene is TRBV3-1, the J gene TRBJ2-1; 11 bases fit TRBD1. This CDR3 comprises 16 residues. CDR1 is LGHDT, CDR2 YNNKEL, per germline (reference sequence). The junction had 11 bases not matched to a gene; V was cut back by 4 bases and J by 9 bases. The chain's CDR3 is CASSPSGTGGSGEQFF. CDR3 DNA: TGTGCCAGCAGCCCCTCCGGGACAGGGGGTTCTGGTGAGCAGTTCTTC.